The 16 T cell receptor beta chains given below trace back to one sample, sequenced in a study of identical twins. MiXCR, applied by TCRdb to the 5' RACE reads, yields one record per CDR3 protein. The profile shows more than 1.5 million distinct CDR3 sequences, about 32% of them singletons. The source material was cord blood. These receptors were taken from a newborn girl in good health.

This clonotype was recorded a few times. This sequence joins TRBV28 and TRBJ2-7; D is unresolved. V lost 3 bases, J lost 2 bases, and 20 bases lay in between. The CDR3 has 17 amino acids. Germline V gives CDR1 MDHEN, CDR2 SYDVKM. As DNA, the CDR3 is TGTGCCAGCAGTTTGAGTGGATGGCAGTATATCCCCTACGAGCAGTACTTC. Translated: CASSLSGWQYIPYEQYF.

DNA for the CDR3: TGTGCCAGCAGTGAGGCTTGGCGGAAAGAGACCCAGTACTTC. Encoded protein: CASSEAWRKETQYF. The V call is TRBV2, the J call TRBJ2-4; no reliable D call. The J call is in doubt because the DNA end fits TRBJ2-5 better. The length of the CDR3 is 14 residues. Per germline, CDR1 SNHLY and CDR2 FYNNEI.

This chain links TRBV20-1 with TRBJ2-1; possible D gene TRBD2, 6 bases. V lost 4 bases and J 8 bases, leaving 33 bases between the germline ends. The CDR3 runs to 19 residues. From germline, CDR1 is DFQATT and CDR2 SNEGSKA (reference sequence). This chain's CDR3 is CSAMPTPRTSIWGRDEQFF. DNA for the CDR3: TGCAGTGCTATGCCGACCCCCAGAACTAGCATATGGGGTAGGGATGAGCAGTTCTTC.

This sequence joins TRBV10-1 and TRBJ2-5; D might be TRBD2 (5 bases). The CDR3 loop spans 13 amino acids. Germline V gene sequence: CDR1 WNHNN, CDR2 SYGVQD (reference sequence). V was cut by 2 bases and J by 5 bases, with 9 bases left in between. The CDR3 spells CASSERGWETQYF. The CDR3 nucleotides read TGCGCCAGCAGTGAGCGGGGTTGGGAGACCCAGTACTTC.

Remarks on this clonotype: Possible read error: a much larger clone is one base away. This chain connects TRBV29-1 to TRBJ2-5; the match to TRBD1 covers 7 bases. CDR1 SQVTM and CDR2 ANQGSEA come from the germline V gene. The CDR3 has 13 residues. The DNA for the CDR3 is TGCGGCGTTGACAGGGTTTTGCAAGAGACCCAGTACTTC. It codes for CGVDRVLQETQYF.

This clonotype was seen once. This sequence joins TRBV10-3 and TRBJ2-1; D perhaps matches TRBD1 (5 bases). The assigned J gene may be wrong: the sequence end matches TRBJ2-7 better. CDR3 size: 15 residues. The germline gives CDR1 ENHRY, CDR2 SYGVKD. The CDR3 DNA sequence: TGTGCCATCAGGCAGGGCTTAGGCTCCTACAATGAGCAGTACTTC. Protein: CAIRQGLGSYNEQYF.

This clonotype was seen at least ten times. This rearrangement joins TRBV6-6 to TRBJ2-3; 10 nucleotides match TRBD1. V was pared by 2 bases and J by 5 bases, with 4 bases of the junction left unmatched. The CDR3 has 15 amino acids. Germline CDR1 is MNHNY and CDR2 is SVGAGI (reference sequence). Here the CDR3 reads CASSYRGQGRDTQYF. DNA for the CDR3: TGTGCCAGCAGTTACAGGGGACAGGGGAGAGATACGCAGTATTTT.

This clonotype came up once. One end of the junction fails to match germline, which may point to a read error. The chain links TRBV12-3 or TRBV12-4 to TRBJ2-1; 9 bases are shared with TRBD2. This CDR3 region has 19 residues. CDR3 loop: CASSLAGSGGMVSYNERFF. The CDR3 DNA is TGTGCCAGCAGTTTAGCGGGGAGCGGGGGGATGGTGTCCTACAATGAGCGGTTCTTC.

The table lists this clonotype with a few counts. This chain links TRBV12-3 or TRBV12-4 with TRBJ2-3; the D gene could be TRBD1 or TRBD2 (6 bases each). Trimming pared 4 bases from V and 3 bases from J, leaving 14 bases between. This CDR3 comprises 15 residues. CDR3 sequence (DNA): TGTGCCAGCAGTTATAGGGGGGCCAAGACAGATACGCAGTATTTT. This codes for CASSYRGAKTDTQYF.

This clonotype occurred a few times. V and J are TRBV28 and TRBJ1-1; tentatively, D is TRBD1 (5 bases). This CDR3 comprises 14 residues. The ends were cut back, 8 bases at V and 3 bases at J, with 16 bases in the middle. CDR1 and CDR2 from the germline V gene are MDHEN and SYDVKM. The CDR3 here is CASGPTGRDTEAFF. The CDR3 nucleotides are TGTGCCAGCGGGCCGACGGGACGGGACACTGAAGCTTTCTTT.

The chain is built from TRBV27 and TRBJ2-4; TRBD2 agrees at 9 bases. The DNA end favors TRBJ2-7, so the J call may be wrong. CDR3 size: 14 residues. Germline assignment: CDR1 MNHEY and CDR2 SMNVEV (reference sequence). CDR3 sequence: CASRSGRRWYEQYF. In nucleotides, the CDR3 is TGTGCCAGCAGAAGCGGGAGGAGGTGGTACGAGCAGTACTTC.

This clonotype has at least ten counts. The rearrangement links TRBV27 to TRBJ2-3; 9 bases map to TRBD1. The CDR3 contains 15 residues. After removal of 9 bases from V and 6 bases from J, the junction contained 13 bases not matched to a gene. The germline CDR1 and CDR2 sequences are MNHEY and SMNVEV (reference sequence). CDR3 residues: CASYLRTGVGDTQYF. In DNA form, the CDR3 reads TGTGCCAGTTACCTTAGGACAGGGGTTGGTGATACGCAGTATTTT.

In its sample, this clonotype was seen many times. V and J are TRBV12-3 or TRBV12-4 and TRBJ1-2; unclear D gene. V was trimmed by 4 bases and J by 5 bases, leaving 5 bases between them. The CDR3 is 11 residues long. The CDR3 nucleotides read TGTGCCAGCAGTTACGGGTATGGCTACACCTTC. Its protein is CASSYGYGYTF.

This clonotype was seen a handful of times. V and J are TRBV12-3 or TRBV12-4 and TRBJ2-3, with D tentatively TRBD2 (6 bases). The CDR3 totals 14 residues. V lost 7 bases and J 0 bases, leaving 11 bases between the germline ends. For the CDR3, the DNA is TGTGCCAGCACCAAGCGGGTTAGCACAGATACGCAGTATTTT. Protein sequence: CASTKRVSTDTQYF.

The chain combines TRBV30 with TRBJ1-2; unclear D gene. Germline V gene lookup returns CDR1 GTSNPN and CDR2 SVGIG (reference sequence). V was cut by 3 bases and J by 3 bases, with 14 bases left in between. This CDR3 comprises 14 residues. The CDR3 loop reads CAWRLVGVHYGYTF. In DNA form, the CDR3 reads TGTGCCTGGAGGTTGGTGGGTGTCCACTATGGCTACACCTTC.

The V and J genes are TRBV12-3 or TRBV12-4 and TRBJ2-7, with a weak D call TRBD2 (5 bases). V dropped 7 bases and J dropped 9 bases, with 25 bases sitting between them. The CDR3 is made up of 15 amino acids. The CDR3 sequence is CASTLGVPFLSGQYF. CDR3 nucleotide sequence: TGTGCCAGCACCCTCGGTGTCCCCTTCCTAAGCGGGCAGTACTTC.